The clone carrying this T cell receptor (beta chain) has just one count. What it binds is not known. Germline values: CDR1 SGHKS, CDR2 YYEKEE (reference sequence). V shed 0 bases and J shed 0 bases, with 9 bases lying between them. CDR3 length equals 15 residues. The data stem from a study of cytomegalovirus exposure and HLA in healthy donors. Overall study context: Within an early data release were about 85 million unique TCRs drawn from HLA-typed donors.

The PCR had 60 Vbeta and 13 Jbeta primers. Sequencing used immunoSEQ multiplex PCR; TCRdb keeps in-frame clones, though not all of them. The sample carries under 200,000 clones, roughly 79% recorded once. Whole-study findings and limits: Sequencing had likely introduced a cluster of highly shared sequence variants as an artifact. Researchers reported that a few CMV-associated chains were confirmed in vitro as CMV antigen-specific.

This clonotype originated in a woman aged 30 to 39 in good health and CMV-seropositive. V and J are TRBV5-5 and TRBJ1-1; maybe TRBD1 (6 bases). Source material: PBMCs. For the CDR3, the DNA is TGTGCCAGCAGCTTGGTTGGACAGATGAACACTGAAGCTTTCTTT. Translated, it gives CASSLVGQMNTEAFF.